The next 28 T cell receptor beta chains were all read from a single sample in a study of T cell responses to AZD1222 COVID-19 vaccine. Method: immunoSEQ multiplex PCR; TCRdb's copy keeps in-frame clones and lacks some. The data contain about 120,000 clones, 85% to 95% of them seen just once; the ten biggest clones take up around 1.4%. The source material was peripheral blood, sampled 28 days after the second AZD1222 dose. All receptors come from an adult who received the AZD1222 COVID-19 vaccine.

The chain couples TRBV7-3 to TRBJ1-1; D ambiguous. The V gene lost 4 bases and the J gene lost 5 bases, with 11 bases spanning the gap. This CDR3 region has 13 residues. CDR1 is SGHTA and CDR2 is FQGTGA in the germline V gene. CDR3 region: CASSSQENTEAFF. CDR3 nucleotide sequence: TGTGCCAGCAGCTCCCAGGAAAATACTGAAGCTTTCTTT.

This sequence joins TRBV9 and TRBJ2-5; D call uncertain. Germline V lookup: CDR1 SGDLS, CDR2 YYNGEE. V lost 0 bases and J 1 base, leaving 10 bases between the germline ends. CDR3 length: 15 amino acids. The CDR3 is CASSVASRTQETQYF. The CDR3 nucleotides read TGTGCCAGCAGCGTAGCTTCTCGCACCCAAGAGACCCAGTACTTC.

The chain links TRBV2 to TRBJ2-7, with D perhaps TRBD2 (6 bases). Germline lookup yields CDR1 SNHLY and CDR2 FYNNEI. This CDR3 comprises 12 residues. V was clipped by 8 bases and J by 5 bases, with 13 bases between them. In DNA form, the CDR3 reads TGTGCCAGCGGAGGGCCGAGAAACGAGCAGTACTTC. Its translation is CASGGPRNEQYF.

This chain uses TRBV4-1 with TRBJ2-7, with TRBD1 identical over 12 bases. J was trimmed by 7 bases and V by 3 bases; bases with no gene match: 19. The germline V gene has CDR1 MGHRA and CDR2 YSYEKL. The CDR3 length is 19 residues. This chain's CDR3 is CASSHPGTGGKRELWEQYF. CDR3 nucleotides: TGCGCCAGCAGCCACCCCGGGACAGGGGGCAAGAGGGAGTTGTGGGAGCAGTACTTC.

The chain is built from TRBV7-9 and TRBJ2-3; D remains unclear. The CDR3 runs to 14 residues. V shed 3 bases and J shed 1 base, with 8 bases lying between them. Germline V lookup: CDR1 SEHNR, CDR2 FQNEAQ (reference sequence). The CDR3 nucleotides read TGTGCCAGCAGCTTTTCCCTAGGCACAGATACGCAGTATTTT. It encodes CASSFSLGTDTQYF.

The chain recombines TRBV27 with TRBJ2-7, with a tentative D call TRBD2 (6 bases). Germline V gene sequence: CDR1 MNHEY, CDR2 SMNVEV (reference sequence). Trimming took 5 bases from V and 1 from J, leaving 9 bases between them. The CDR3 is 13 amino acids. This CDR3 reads CASSGAGSYEQYF. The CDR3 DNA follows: TGTGCCAGCAGTGGGGCGGGGTCCTACGAGCAGTACTTC.

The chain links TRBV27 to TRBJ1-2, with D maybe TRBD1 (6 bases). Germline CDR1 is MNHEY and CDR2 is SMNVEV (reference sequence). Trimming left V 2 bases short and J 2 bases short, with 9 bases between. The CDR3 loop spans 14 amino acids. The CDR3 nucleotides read TGTGCCAGCAGTTTAGTGGGGGCGAACTATGGCTACACCTTC. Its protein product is CASSLVGANYGYTF.

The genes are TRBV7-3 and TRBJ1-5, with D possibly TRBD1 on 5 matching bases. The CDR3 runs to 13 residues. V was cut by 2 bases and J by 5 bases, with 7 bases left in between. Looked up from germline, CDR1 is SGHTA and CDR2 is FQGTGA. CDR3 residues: CASSLEGDQPQHF. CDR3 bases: TGTGCCAGCAGCTTAGAAGGGGATCAGCCCCAGCATTTT.

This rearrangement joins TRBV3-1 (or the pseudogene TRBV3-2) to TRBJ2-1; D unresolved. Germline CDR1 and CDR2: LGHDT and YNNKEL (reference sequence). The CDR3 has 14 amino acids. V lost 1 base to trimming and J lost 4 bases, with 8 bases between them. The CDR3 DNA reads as TGTGCCAGCAGCCAAGCCGGCGGATACAATGAGCAGTTCTTC. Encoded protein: CASSQAGGYNEQFF.

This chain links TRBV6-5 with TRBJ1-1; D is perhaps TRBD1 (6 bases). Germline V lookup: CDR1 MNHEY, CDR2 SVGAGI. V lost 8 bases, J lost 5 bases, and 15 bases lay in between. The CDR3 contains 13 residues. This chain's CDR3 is CASGKRGATEAFF. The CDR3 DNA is TGTGCCAGCGGCAAGAGGGGGGCGACTGAAGCTTTCTTT.

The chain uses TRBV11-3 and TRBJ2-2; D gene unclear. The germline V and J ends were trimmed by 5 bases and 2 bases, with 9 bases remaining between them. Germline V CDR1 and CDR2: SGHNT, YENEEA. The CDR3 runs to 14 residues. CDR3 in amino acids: CASSKTRNTGELFF. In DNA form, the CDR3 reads TGTGCCAGCAGCAAGACAAGAAACACCGGGGAGCTGTTTTTT.

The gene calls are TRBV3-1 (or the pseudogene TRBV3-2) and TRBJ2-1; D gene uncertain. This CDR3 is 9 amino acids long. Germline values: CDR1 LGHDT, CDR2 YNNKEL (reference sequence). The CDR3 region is CLTKGEQFF. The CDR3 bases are TGTTTAACTAAGGGTGAGCAGTTCTTC.

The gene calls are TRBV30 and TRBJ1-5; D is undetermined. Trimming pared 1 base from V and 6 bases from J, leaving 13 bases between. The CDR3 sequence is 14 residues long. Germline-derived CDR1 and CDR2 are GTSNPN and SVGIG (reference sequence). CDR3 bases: TGTGCCTGGAGTGAGGGAAAGATGGGTCAGCCCCAGCATTTT. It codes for CAWSEGKMGQPQHF.

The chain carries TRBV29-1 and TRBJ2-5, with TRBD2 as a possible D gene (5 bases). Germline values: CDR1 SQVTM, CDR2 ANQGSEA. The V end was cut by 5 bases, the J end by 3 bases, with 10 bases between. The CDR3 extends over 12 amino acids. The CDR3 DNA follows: TGCAGCGTTACCATCGGGGAAGAGACCCAGTACTTC. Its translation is CSVTIGEETQYF.

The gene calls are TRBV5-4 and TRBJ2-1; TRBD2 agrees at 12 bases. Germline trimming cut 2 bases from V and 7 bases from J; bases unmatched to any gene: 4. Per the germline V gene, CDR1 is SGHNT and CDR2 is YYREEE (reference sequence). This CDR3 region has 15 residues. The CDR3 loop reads CASSLRLAGGNEQFF. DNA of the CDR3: TGTGCCAGCAGCTTAAGGCTAGCGGGAGGGAATGAGCAGTTCTTC.

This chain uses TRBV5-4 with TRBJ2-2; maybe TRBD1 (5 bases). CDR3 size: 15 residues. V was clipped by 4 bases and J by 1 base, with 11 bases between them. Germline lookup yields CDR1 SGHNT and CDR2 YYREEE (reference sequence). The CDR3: CASSRRQGNTGELFF. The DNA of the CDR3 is TGTGCCAGCAGCCGTCGGCAGGGGAACACCGGGGAGCTGTTTTTT.

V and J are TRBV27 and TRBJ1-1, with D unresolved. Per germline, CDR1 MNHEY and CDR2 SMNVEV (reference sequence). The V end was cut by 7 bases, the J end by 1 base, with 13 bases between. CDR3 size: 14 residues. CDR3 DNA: TGTGCCAGCAAAGCGGACGGCCCGAACACTGAAGCTTTCTTT. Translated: CASKADGPNTEAFF.

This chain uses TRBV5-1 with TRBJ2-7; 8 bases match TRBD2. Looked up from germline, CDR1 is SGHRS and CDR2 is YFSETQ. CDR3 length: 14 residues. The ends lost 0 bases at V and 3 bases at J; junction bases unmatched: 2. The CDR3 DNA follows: TGCGCCAGCAGCTTGGCCGGGAGGGGCTACGAGCAGTACTTC. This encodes CASSLAGRGYEQYF.

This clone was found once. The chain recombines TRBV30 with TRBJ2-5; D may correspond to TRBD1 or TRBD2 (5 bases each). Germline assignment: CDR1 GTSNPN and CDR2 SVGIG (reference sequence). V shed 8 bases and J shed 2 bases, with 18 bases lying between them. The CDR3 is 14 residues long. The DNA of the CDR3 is TGTGCCGGACGCCCCCCGGGACCACAAGAGACCCAGTACTTC. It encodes CAGRPPGPQETQYF. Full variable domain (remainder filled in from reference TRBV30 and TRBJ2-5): SQTIHQWPATLVQPVGSPLSLECTVEGTSNPNLYWYRQAAGRGLQLLFYSVGIGQISSEVPQNLSASRPQDRQFILSSKKLLLSDSGFYLCAGRPPGPQETQYFGPGTRLLVL.

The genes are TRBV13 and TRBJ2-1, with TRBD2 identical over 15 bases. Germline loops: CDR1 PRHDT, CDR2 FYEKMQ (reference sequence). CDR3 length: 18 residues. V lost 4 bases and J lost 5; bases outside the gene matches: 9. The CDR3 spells CASSSGTSGRPSNNEQFF. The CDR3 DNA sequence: TGTGCCAGCAGCTCCGGGACTAGCGGGAGGCCGAGCAACAATGAGCAGTTCTTC.

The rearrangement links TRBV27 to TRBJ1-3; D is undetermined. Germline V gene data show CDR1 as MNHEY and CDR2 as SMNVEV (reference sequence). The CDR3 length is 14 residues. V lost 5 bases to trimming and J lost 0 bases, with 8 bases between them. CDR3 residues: CASSLLGSGNTIYF. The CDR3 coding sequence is TGTGCCAGCAGTCTGCTGGGCTCTGGAAACACCATATATTTT.

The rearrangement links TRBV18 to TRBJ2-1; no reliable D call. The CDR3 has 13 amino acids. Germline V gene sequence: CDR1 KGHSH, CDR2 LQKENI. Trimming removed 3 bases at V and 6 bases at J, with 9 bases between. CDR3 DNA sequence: TGTGCCAGCTCACCCGTGGAAAGCAATGAGCAGTTCTTC. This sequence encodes CASSPVESNEQFF. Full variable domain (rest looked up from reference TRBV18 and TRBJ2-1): NAGVMQNPRHLVRRRGQEARLRCSPMKGHSHVYWYRQLPEEGLKFMVYLQKENIIDESGMPKERFSAEFPKEGPSILRIQQVVRGDSAAYFCASSPVESNEQFFGPGTRLTVL.

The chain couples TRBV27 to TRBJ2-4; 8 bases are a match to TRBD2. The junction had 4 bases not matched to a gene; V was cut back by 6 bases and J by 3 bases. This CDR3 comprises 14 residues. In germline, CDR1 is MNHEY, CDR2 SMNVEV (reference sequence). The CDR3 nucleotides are TGTGCCAGCAGGTCTACTAGCGGCAAAAACATTCAGTACTTC. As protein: CASRSTSGKNIQYF.

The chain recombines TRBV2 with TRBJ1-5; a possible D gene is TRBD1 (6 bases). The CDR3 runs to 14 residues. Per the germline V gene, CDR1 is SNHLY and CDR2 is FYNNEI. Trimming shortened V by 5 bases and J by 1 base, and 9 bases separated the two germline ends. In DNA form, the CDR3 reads TGTGCCAGCAGTTTTCAGGGGAGCAATCAGCCCCAGCATTTT. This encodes CASSFQGSNQPQHF.

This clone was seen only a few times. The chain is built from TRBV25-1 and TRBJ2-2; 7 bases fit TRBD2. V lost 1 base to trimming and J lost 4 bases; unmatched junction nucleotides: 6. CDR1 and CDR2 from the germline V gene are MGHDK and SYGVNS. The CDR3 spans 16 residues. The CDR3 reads CASSEWGGVRTGELFF. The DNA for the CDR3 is TGTGCCAGCAGTGAATGGGGGGGAGTGCGCACCGGGGAGCTGTTTTTT.

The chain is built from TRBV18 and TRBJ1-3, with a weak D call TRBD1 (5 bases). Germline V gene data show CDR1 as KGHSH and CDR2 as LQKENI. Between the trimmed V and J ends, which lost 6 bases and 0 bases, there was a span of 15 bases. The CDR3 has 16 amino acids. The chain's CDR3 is CASSWGGESSGNTIYF. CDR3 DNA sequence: TGTGCCAGCTCGTGGGGAGGGGAAAGCTCTGGAAACACCATATATTTT.

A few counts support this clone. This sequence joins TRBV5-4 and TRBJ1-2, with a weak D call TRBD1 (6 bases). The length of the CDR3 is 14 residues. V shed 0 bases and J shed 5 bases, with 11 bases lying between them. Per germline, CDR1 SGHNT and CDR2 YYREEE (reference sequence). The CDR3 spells CASSLGGGIYGYTF. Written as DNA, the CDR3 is TGTGCCAGCAGCTTGGGAGGGGGGATATATGGCTACACCTTC.

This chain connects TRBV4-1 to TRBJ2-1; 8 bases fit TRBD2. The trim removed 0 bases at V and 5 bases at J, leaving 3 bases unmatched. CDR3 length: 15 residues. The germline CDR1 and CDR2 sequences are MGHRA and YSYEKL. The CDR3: CASSQDTSGHNEQFF. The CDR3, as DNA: TGCGCCAGCAGCCAAGATACTAGCGGCCACAATGAGCAGTTCTTC.